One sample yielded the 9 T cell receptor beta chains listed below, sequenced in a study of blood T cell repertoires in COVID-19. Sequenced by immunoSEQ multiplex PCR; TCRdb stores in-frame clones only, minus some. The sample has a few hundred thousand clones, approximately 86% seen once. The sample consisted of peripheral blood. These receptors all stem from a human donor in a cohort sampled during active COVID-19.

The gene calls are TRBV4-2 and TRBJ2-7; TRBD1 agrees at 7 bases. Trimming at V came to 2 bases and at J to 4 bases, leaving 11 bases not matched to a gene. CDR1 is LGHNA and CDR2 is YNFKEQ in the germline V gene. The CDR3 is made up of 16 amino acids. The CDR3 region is CASSQQIDRARYEQYF. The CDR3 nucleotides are TGTGCCAGCAGCCAACAAATAGACAGGGCGAGGTACGAGCAGTACTTC.

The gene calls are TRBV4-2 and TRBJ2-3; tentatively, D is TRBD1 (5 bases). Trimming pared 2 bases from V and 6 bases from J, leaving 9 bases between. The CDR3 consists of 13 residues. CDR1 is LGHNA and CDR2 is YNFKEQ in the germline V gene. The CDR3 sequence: CASSQSPGDTQYF. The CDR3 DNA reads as TGTGCCAGCAGCCAATCCCCAGGGGATACGCAGTATTTT.

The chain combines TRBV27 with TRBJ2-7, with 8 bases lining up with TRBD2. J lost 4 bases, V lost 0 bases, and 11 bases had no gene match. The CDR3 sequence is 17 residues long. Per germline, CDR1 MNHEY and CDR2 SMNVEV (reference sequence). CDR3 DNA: TGTGCCAGCAGTTTATCGCCCCTAAGCGGGGGACCGTACGAGCAGTACTTC. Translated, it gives CASSLSPLSGGPYEQYF.

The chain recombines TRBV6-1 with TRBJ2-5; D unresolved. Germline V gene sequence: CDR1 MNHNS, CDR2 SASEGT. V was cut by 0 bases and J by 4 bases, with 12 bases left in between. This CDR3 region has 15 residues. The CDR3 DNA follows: TGTGCCAGCAGTGAAGCGAGGATTGTCGGAGAGACCCAGTACTTC. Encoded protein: CASSEARIVGETQYF.

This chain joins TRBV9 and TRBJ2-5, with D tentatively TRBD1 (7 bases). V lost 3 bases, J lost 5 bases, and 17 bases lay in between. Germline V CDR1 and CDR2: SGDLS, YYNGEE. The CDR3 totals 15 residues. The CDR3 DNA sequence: TGTGCCAGCAGCGCCCAGGGGGGAGCTTCGGAGACCCAGTACTTC. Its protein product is CASSAQGGASETQYF. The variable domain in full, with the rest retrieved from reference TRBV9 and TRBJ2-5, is DSGVTQTPKHLITATGQRVTLRCSPRSGDLSVYWYQQSLDQGLQFLIQYYNGEERAKGNILERFSAQQFPDLHSELNLSSLELGDSALYFCASSAQGGASETQYFGPGTRLLVL.

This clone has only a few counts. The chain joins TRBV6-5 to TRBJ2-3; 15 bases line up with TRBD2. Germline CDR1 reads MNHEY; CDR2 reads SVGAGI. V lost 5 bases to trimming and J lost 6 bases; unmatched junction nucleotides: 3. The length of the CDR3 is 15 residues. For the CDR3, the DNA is TGTGCCAGCAGTAGGACTAGCGGGAGGGTTGATACGCAGTATTTT. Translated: CASSRTSGRVDTQYF.

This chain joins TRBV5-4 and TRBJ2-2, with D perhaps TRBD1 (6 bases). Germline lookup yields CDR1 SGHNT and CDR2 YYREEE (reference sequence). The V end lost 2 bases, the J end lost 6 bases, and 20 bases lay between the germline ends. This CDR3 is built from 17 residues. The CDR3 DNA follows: TGTGCCAGCAGCTTATCCCCGGGACACAGTATCGCCGGGGAGCTGTTTTTT. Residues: CASSLSPGHSIAGELFF.

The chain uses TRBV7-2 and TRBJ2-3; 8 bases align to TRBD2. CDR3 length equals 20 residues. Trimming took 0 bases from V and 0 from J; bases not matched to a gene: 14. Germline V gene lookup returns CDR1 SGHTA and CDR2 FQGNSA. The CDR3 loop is CASSLARSVGGGTSTDTQYF. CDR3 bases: TGTGCCAGCAGCTTAGCGCGGAGTGTGGGCGGGGGGACTAGCACAGATACGCAGTATTTT.

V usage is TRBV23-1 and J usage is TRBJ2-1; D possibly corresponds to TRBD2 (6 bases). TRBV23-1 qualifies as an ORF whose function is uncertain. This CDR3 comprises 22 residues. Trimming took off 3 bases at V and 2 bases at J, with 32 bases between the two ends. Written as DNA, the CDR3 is TGCGCCAGCAGTCATGGCGGGAAGGGCGGGGCGACGCACCCTATTCCCTACAATGAGCAGTTCTTC. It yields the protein CASSHGGKGGATHPIPYNEQFF.